Below, 17 T cell receptor beta chains from the same sample are listed, as sequenced in a study of tumor-infiltrating lymphocytes in oesophageal squamous cell carcinoma. Via MiXCR, TCRdb re-called the PCR reads, giving one row per CDR3 protein. Seen here are 15,000 to 25,000 distinct CDR3 sequences, around 41% observed once, and the top ten hold roughly 36%. The sequenced sample was esophageal tumor tissue. The source is a male donor with esophageal squamous cell carcinoma.

The V call is TRBV14, the J call TRBJ1-6; D not certain. V was shortened by 3 bases and J by 6 bases, with 9 bases between the two germline ends. The germline V gene has CDR1 SGHDN and CDR2 FVKESK. The CDR3 is 14 residues long. The CDR3 nucleotides read TGTGCCAGCAGCCACACACGGATTAATTCACCCCTCCACTTT. Translating gives CASSHTRINSPLHF. The full variable domain, completed using reference TRBV14 and TRBJ1-6, is EAGVTQFPSHSVIEKGQTVTLRCDPISGHDNLYWYRRVMGKEIKFLLHFVKESKQDESGMPNNRFLAERTGGTYSTLKVQPAELEDSGVYFCASSHTRINSPLHFGNGTRLTVT.

At least ten counts were recorded for this clonotype. The chain combines TRBV6-1 with TRBJ2-7; D not certain. Germline CDR1 reads MNHNS; CDR2 reads SASEGT. V lost 5 bases and J lost 0, with 17 bases in between. The CDR3 sequence is 16 residues long. This CDR3 is CASSSLWQARSYEQYF. The CDR3 DNA is TGTGCCAGCAGTTCCCTCTGGCAGGCCCGCTCCTACGAGCAGTACTTC.

In this sample, this clonotype turned up a few times. The chain has TRBV6-6 and TRBJ2-4; the D gene is possibly TRBD2 (6 bases). The J call may be in error: the DNA end matches TRBJ2-7 better. Germline loops: CDR1 MNHNY, CDR2 SVGAGI (reference sequence). The CDR3 runs to 15 residues. CDR3 loop: CASSYGAGRPYEQYF. The DNA of the CDR3 is TGTGCCAGCAGTTACGGAGCGGGCCGTCCCTACGAGCAGTACTTC.

This clonotype is termed medium-sized (0.01 to 0.1%). The chain couples TRBV7-2 to TRBJ2-7; no firm D call. Between the trimmed V and J ends, which lost 2 bases and 5 bases, there was a span of 13 bases. This CDR3 has 14 residues. CDR1 and CDR2 (germline): SGHTA, FQGNSA. The CDR3 region has the DNA TGTGCCAGCAGCTTACGGGCTCTCCCGAACGAGCAGTACTTC. Residues: CASSLRALPNEQYF.

A remark on this clonotype: Just one base apart from a much larger clone, this may be a read error. The chain is built from TRBV4-1 and TRBJ2-7; TRBD1 might be the D (5 bases). Trimming shortened V by 3 bases and J by 7 bases, and 10 bases separated the two germline ends. Germline CDR1 and CDR2: MGHRA and YSYEKL. The CDR3 is 12 amino acids. The CDR3 DNA reads as TGCGCCAGCAGCCACAGGGTCAATGAGCAGTACTTC. It is translated as CASSHRVNEQYF.

This clonotype has a count of ten or more. The V and J genes are TRBV11-2 and TRBJ2-7, with D possibly matching TRBD1 (5 bases). The CDR3 contains 15 residues. Trimming pared 1 base from V and 6 bases from J, leaving 16 bases between. Germline CDR1 and CDR2: SGHAT and FQNNGV. CDR3 DNA: TGTGCCAGCAGCTTAGTAGGGGTGTTTACAGCCGAGCAGTACTTC. Protein sequence: CASSLVGVFTAEQYF.

A note on this clonotype: Germline and junction disagree at one end, which may indicate a read error. The chain employs TRBV7-6 and TRBJ2-1, with 8 bases lining up with TRBD2. The tail of the sequence fits TRBJ2-5 better, so the J call may be wrong. This CDR3 is 14 amino acids long. The germline CDR1 and CDR2 sequences are SGHVS and FNYEAQ. The CDR3 sequence is CASSLGTSQETQYF. The CDR3 DNA follows: TGTGCTAGCAGCTTAGGGACTAGCCAAGAGACCCAGTACTTC.

The gene calls are TRBV19 and TRBJ2-1; 7 bases align to TRBD2. V lost 7 bases, J lost 7 bases, and 7 bases stayed unmatched. There are 13 residues in the CDR3. The germline gives CDR1 LNHDA, CDR2 SQIVND (reference sequence). The CDR3 loop is CASIQRGTNEQFF. The CDR3 DNA follows: TGTGCCAGTATCCAGCGGGGAACTAATGAGCAGTTCTTC.

This clonotype was observed many times. CDR3 sequence (DNA): TGTGCCAGCAGTCTCACTAGCGGAGCACTCTACAATGAGCAGTTCTTC. It is translated as CASSLTSGALYNEQFF. The chain recombines TRBV27 with TRBJ2-1, with 8 bases identical to TRBD2. The V gene's germline CDR1 is MNHEY and CDR2 SMNVEV (reference sequence). CDR3 size: 16 residues. The V and J ends lost 5 bases and 3 bases, in that order; junction bases with no gene match: 9.

This clonotype was picked up many times. This chain connects TRBV27 to TRBJ2-7; D may correspond to TRBD1 or TRBD2 (5 bases each). The germline gives CDR1 MNHEY, CDR2 SMNVEV (reference sequence). Trimming stripped 10 bases from V and 1 base from J, with 17 bases between. The CDR3 is 14 amino acids. The CDR3 reads CATSSGTASYEQYF. CDR3 bases: TGTGCCACCTCCTCCGGGACGGCTTCCTACGAGCAGTACTTC.

This clonotype was recorded many times. The chain carries TRBV4-1 and TRBJ2-1, with 7 nucleotides matching TRBD1. Germline lookup yields CDR1 MGHRA and CDR2 YSYEKL. Trimming at V came to 1 base and at J to 6 bases, leaving 3 bases not matched to a gene. The CDR3 sequence is 14 residues long. The CDR3 reads CASSQGQGGNEQFF. Written as DNA, the CDR3 is TGCGCCAGCAGCCAAGGACAGGGTGGCAATGAGCAGTTCTTC.

The chain links TRBV25-1 to TRBJ2-5, with 8 bases matching TRBD1. V shed 2 bases, J shed 2 bases, and the junction held 7 bases outside the gene matches. The CDR3 has 16 amino acids. Germline CDR1 is MGHDK and CDR2 is SYGVNS. Here the CDR3 DNA reads TGTGCCAGCAGTGAAACCGGGACAGGTCTTCAAGAGACCCAGTACTTC. This sequence encodes CASSETGTGLQETQYF.

By share, this clonotype ranks as medium-sized (0.01 to 0.1%). This sequence joins TRBV7-9 and TRBJ2-7; D perhaps matches TRBD1 (6 bases). V was clipped by 9 bases and J by 3 bases, with 21 bases between them. This CDR3 comprises 15 residues. Germline V gene data show CDR1 as SEHNR and CDR2 as FQNEAQ (reference sequence). The CDR3 DNA reads as TGTGCCAGTACGTCTGAGACAGGTGCTAACTACGAGCAGTACTTC. The encoded protein is CASTSETGANYEQYF. Full variable domain (remainder filled in from reference TRBV7-9 and TRBJ2-7): DTGVSQNPRHKITKRGQNVTFRCDPISEHNRLYWYRQTLGQGPEFLTYFQNEAQLEKSRLLSDRFSAERPKGSFSTLEIQRTEQGDSAMYLCASTSETGANYEQYFGPGTRLTVT.

CDR3 DNA: TGTGCCAGCAGTTCCTCTTGGGGGGGGAACAGGGTCCAAGAGACCCAGTACTTC. Protein: CASSSSWGGNRVQETQYF. This chain connects TRBV12-3 or TRBV12-4 to TRBJ2-5; the D gene is possibly TRBD2 (7 bases). Trimming stripped 4 bases from V and 1 base from J, with 22 bases between. The length of the CDR3 is 18 residues.

J is TRBJ2-1 and V is TRBV7-9; D gene ambiguous. The length of the CDR3 is 15 residues. Trimming shortened V by 3 bases and J by 6 bases, and 15 bases separated the two germline ends. Germline CDR1 is SEHNR and CDR2 is FQNEAQ (reference sequence). CDR3 DNA sequence: TGTGCCAGCAGCTTTTCGAGCACCCTGAGCAATGAGCAGTTCTTC. It codes for CASSFSSTLSNEQFF.

This clonotype was detected many times. The rearrangement uses TRBV10-3 and TRBJ2-1, with D unresolved. The CDR3 covers 12 residues. CDR1 ENHRY and CDR2 SYGVKD come from the germline V gene. The V gene lost 2 bases and the J gene lost 8 bases, with 7 bases spanning the gap. The CDR3 loop reads CAISESKYEQFF. CDR3 in DNA: TGTGCCATCAGTGAGAGTAAATATGAGCAGTTCTTC.

This clonotype was counted many times. The chain links TRBV7-9 to TRBJ2-1; D is ambiguous. Per the germline V gene, CDR1 is SEHNR and CDR2 is FQNEAQ (reference sequence). The CDR3 totals 16 residues. The germline V and J ends were trimmed by 6 bases and 6 bases, with 21 bases remaining between them. The CDR3 bases are TGTGCCAGCAGACCTGCCGCCGGGCCCGCACGCAATGAGCAGTTCTTC. This sequence encodes CASRPAAGPARNEQFF.